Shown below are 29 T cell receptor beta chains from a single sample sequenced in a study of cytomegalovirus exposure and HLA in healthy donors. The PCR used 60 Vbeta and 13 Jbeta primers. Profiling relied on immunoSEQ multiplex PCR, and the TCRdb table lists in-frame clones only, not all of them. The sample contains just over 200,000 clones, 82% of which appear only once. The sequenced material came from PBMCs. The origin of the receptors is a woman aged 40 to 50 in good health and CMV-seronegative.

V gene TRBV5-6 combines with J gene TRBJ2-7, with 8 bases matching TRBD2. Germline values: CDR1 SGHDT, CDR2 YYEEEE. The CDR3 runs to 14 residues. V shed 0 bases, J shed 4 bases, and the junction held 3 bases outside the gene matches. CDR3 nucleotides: TGTGCCAGCAGCTTGGCGGGGGGGACGTACGAGCAGTACTTC. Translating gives CASSLAGGTYEQYF.

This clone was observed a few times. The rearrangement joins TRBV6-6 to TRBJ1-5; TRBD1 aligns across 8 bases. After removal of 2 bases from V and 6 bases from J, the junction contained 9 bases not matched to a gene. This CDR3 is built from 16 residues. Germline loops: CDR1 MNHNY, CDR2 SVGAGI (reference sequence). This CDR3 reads CASSYTQGGYSQPQHF. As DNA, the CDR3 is TGTGCCAGCAGTTACACACAGGGGGGTTATAGTCAGCCCCAGCATTTT.

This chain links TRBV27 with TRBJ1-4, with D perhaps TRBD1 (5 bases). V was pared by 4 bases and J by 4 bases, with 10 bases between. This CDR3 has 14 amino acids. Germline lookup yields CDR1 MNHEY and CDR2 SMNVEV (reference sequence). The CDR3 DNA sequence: TGTGCCAGCAGTTCGACAGTGTTTAATGAAAAACTGTTTTTT. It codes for CASSSTVFNEKLFF. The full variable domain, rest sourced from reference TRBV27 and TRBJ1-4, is EAQVTQNPRYLITVTGKKLTVTCSQNMNHEYMSWYRQDPGLGLRQIYYSMNVEVTDKGDVPEGYKVSRKEKRNFPLILESPSPNQTSLYFCASSSTVFNEKLFFGSGTQLSVL.

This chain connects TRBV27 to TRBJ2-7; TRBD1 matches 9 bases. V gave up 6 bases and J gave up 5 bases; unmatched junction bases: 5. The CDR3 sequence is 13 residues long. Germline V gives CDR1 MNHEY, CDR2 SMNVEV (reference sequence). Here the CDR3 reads CASRMGQGHEQYF. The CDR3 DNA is TGTGCCAGCAGGATGGGACAGGGCCACGAGCAGTACTTC.

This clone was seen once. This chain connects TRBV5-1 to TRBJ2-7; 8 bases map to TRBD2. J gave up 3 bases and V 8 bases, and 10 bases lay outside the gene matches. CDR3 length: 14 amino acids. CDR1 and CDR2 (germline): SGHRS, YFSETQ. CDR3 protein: CARAGLDYYYEQYF. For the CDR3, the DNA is TGCGCCAGGGCGGGACTAGATTACTACTACGAGCAGTACTTC.

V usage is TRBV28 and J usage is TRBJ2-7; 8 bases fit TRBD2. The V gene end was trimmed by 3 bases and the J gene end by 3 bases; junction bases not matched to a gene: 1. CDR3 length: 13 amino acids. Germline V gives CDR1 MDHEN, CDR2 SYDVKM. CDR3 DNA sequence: TGTGCCAGCAGTTTCGGGGGGGACTACGAGCAGTACTTC. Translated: CASSFGGDYEQYF.

The DNA for the CDR3 is TGTGCCAGCTCTGACGGGACAGGGACAGGAGAGCAGTACTTC. Its translation is CASSDGTGTGEQYF. J is TRBJ2-7 and V is TRBV27, with 9 bases fitting TRBD1. Germline values: CDR1 MNHEY, CDR2 SMNVEV (reference sequence). V shed 8 bases, J shed 7 bases, and the junction held 12 bases outside the gene matches. CDR3 length: 14 residues.

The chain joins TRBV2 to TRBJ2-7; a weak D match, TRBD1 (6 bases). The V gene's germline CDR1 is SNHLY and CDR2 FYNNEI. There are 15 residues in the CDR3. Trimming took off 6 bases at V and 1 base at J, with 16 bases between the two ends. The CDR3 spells CASRQGLARSYEQYF. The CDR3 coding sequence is TGTGCCAGCAGACAGGGCTTAGCGCGATCCTACGAGCAGTACTTC.

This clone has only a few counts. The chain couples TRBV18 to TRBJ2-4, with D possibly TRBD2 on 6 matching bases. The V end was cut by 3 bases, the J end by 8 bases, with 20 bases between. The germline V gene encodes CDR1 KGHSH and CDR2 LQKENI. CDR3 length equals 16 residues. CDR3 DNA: TGTGCCAGCTCACCTGACACCGTAACCTGGGGGGACATTCAGTACTTC. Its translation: CASSPDTVTWGDIQYF.

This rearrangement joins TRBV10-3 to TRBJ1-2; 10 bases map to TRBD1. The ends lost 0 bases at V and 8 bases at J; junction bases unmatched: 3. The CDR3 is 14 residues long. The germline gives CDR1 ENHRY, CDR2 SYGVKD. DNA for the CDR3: TGTGCCATCAGTGAGTCGGGACAGGGGCAAGGCTACACCTTC. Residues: CAISESGQGQGYTF.

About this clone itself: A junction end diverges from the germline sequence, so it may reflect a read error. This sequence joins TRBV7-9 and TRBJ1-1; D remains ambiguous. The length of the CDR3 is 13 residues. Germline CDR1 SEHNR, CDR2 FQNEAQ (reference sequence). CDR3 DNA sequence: TGTTCCAGCAGCAAGGCCACGGGCACTGAAGCTTTCTTT. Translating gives CSSSKATGTEAFF.

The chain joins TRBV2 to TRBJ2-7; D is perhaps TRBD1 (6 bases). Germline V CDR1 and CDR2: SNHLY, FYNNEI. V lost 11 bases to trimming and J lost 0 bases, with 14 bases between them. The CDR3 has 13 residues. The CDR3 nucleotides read TGTGCCTTCCGGGACACGAGCTCCTACGAGCAGTACTTC. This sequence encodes CAFRDTSSYEQYF.

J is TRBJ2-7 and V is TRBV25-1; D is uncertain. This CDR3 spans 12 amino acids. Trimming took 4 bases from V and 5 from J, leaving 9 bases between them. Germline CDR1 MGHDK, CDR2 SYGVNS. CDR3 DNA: TGTGCCAGCAGTGTATTCGGAGACGAGCAGTACTTC. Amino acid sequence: CASSVFGDEQYF.

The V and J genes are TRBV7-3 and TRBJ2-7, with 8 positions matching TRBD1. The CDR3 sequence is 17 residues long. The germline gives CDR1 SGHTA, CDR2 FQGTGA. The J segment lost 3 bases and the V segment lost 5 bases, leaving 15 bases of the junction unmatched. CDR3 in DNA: TGTGCCAGCAGCCAGTCCGGCACAGGGGGGAACCGCTACGAGCAGTACTTC. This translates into CASSQSGTGGNRYEQYF.

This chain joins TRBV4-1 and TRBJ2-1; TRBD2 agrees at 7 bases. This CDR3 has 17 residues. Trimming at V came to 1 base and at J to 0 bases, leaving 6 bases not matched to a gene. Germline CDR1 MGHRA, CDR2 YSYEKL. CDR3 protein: CASSQASSGSSYNEQFF. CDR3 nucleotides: TGCGCCAGCAGCCAAGCATCTAGCGGCAGCTCCTACAATGAGCAGTTCTTC.

The CDR3 loop is CAISEGTGVSQPQHF. The CDR3 DNA follows: TGTGCCATCAGTGAGGGGACAGGGGTGAGTCAGCCCCAGCATTTT. The chain joins TRBV10-3 to TRBJ1-5, with 10 bases aligning to TRBD1. The CDR3 consists of 15 residues. Germline V gene lookup returns CDR1 ENHRY and CDR2 SYGVKD. V was clipped by 2 bases and J by 6 bases; unmatched bases: 4.

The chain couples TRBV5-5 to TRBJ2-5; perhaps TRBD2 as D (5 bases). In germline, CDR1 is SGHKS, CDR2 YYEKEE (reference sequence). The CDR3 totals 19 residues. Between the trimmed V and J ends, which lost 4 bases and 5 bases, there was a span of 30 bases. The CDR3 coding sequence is TGTGCCAGCAGCCGATTACCAACTGCTGGCCGAACGGGAATGGAGACCCAGTACTTC. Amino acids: CASSRLPTAGRTGMETQYF.

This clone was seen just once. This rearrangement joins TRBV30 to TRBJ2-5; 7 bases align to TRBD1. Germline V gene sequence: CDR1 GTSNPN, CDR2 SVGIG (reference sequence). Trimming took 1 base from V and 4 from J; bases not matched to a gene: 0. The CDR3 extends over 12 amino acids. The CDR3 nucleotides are TGTGCCTGGAGTGAGGGGGCAGAGACCCAGTACTTC. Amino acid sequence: CAWSEGAETQYF.

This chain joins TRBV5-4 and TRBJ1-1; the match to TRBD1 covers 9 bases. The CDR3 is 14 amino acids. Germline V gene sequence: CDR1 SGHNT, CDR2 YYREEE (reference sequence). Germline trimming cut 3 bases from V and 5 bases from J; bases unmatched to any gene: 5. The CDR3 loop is CASSYGQGRTEAFF. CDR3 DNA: TGTGCCAGCAGCTACGGACAGGGGCGAACTGAAGCTTTCTTT.

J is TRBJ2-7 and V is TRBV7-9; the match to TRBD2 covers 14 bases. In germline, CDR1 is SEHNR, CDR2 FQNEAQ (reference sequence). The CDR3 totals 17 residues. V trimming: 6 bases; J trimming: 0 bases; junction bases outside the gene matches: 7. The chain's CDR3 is CASSFGLAGGISYEQYF. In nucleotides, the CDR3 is TGTGCCAGCAGTTTTGGACTAGCGGGAGGAATCTCCTACGAGCAGTACTTC.

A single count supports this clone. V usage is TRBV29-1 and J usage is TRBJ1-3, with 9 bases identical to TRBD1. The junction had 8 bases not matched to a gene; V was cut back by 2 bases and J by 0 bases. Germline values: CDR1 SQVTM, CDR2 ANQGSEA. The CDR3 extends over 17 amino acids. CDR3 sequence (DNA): TGCAGCGTTGAACTCAGGGGACAGGGAATCTCTGGAAACACCATATATTTT. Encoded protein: CSVELRGQGISGNTIYF.

In DNA, the CDR3 is TGTGCCAGCAGTCTTAGTTTGCCGGGCTACGAGCAGTACTTC. It yields the protein CASSLSLPGYEQYF. V and J are TRBV7-2 and TRBJ2-7; no firm D call. The CDR3 length is 14 residues. CDR1 is SGHTA and CDR2 is FQGNSA in the germline V gene. Trimming shortened V by 6 bases and J by 3 bases, and 15 bases separated the two germline ends. Filled out from reference TRBV7-2 and TRBJ2-7, the complete variable domain reads GAGVSQSPSNKVTEKGKDVELRCDPISGHTALYWYRQSLGQGLEFLIYFQGNSAPDKSGLPSDRFSAERTGGSVSTLTIQRTQQEDSAVYLCASSLSLPGYEQYFGPGTRLTVT.

CDR3 nucleotides: TGCAGCGTTGAAAAGGGAGGGGTTTCTCTGAACACTGAAGCTTTCTTT. The encoded protein is CSVEKGGVSLNTEAFF. The chain uses TRBV29-1 and TRBJ1-1; tentatively, D is TRBD1 (5 bases). The CDR3 has 16 amino acids. Trimming left V 2 bases short and J 0 bases short, with 16 bases between. Germline V gene sequence: CDR1 SQVTM, CDR2 ANQGSEA.

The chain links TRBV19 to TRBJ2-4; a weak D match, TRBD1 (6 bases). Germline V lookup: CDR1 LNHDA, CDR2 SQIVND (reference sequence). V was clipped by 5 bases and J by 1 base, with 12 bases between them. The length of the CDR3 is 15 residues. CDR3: CASSAQDSAKNIQYF. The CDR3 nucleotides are TGTGCCAGTAGTGCCCAGGACAGTGCCAAAAACATTCAGTACTTC.

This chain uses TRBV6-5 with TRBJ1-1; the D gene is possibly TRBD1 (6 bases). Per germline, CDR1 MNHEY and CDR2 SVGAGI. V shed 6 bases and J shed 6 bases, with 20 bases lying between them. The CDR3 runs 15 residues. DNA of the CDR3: TGTGCCAGCAGATCGTTAACTGGATGGGGGCCTGAAGCTTTCTTT. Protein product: CASRSLTGWGPEAFF.

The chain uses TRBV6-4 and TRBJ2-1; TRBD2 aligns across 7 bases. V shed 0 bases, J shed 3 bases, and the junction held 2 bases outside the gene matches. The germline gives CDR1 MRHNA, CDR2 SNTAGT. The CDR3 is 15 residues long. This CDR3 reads CASSDSGGNYNEQFF. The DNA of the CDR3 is TGTGCCAGCAGTGACTCGGGGGGGAACTACAATGAGCAGTTCTTC.

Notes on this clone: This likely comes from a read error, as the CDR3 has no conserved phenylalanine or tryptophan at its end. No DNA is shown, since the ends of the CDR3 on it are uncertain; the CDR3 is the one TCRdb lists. The CDR3 is CASSIQGSGLASTL. This sequence joins TRBV19 and TRBJ1-2; no check of the table's D call, TRBD1, against the DNA was made. Germline values: CDR1 LNHDA, CDR2 SQIVND (reference sequence). The CDR3 contains 14 residues when both ends are counted.

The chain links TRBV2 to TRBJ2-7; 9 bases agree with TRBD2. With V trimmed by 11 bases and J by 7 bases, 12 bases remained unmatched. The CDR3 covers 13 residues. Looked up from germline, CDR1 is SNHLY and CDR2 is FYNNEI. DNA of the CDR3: TGTGCCTCAACTAGCGGGCCGGCTAGAGAGCAGTACTTC. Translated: CASTSGPAREQYF.

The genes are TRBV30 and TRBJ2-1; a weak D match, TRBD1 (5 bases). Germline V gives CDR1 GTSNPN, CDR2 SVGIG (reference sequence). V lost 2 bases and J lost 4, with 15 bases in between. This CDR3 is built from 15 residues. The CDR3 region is CAWSHDRQIYNEQFF. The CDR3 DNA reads TGTGCCTGGAGTCACGACAGACAAATTTACAATGAGCAGTTCTTC.